This record covers a single T cell receptor (beta chain). Antigen unknown. In the PCR, 60 Vbeta and 13 Jbeta primers were used. Method: immunoSEQ multiplex PCR; TCRdb's copy keeps in-frame clones and lacks some. The sample has approximately 150,000 clones, 75% seen once. The CDR3 length is 15 residues. The V and J ends lost 6 bases and 2 bases, in that order; junction bases with no gene match: 10. Germline V gene lookup returns CDR1 SGHVS and CDR2 FQNEAQ. The data derive from a study of cytomegalovirus exposure and HLA in healthy donors. This cohort consisted of healthy bone marrow donors. Study conclusions and caveats: It was assumed in the presence/absence analyses that sequencing depth was roughly uniform across donors. Analysis performed later showed TCR beta chains linked to HLA being more clonally expanded than equally common others. Beyond CMV serostatus, there was no information to go on about immune exposure.

Sequencing was done on a sample of PBMCs. The clonotype was recovered from a man between 35 and 55 years old in good health and CMV-seronegative. This sequence joins TRBV7-8 and TRBJ2-7; 7 nucleotides match TRBD1. The CDR3 DNA reads TGTGCCAGCAGGGGTACCTCCGGGACAGCCTACGAGCAGTACTTC. This encodes CASRGTSGTAYEQYF.